This T cell receptor beta chain is drawn from a study of STAT3 mutations in large granular lymphocyte leukemia. Study at large: Canonical activating STAT3 mutations were detected in roughly half of the longitudinally sequenced T-LGLL patients. Immunosuppressive therapy was given to more than half of T-LGLL patients.

This clone was seen just once. Its specificity is unknown. Overall study results and limits: Sampling intervals varied between patients and samples. In about 35% of the 18 patients, new TCR clonotypes emerged after therapy. In T-cell large granular lymphocyte leukemia, about half of patients showed multiple immunodominant subclonotypes.

Profiled with immunoSEQ multiplex PCR; TCRdb holds only in-frame clones, not every one. The table shows more than 2,000 clones, with approximately 90% occurring only once. The CDR3 contains 15 residues. V gave up 7 bases and J gave up 5 bases; unmatched junction bases: 11. From germline, CDR1 is MNHNY and CDR2 SVGAGI (reference sequence). The sequencing input was peripheral blood mononuclear cells. V usage is TRBV6-6 and J usage is TRBJ2-7; 10 bases match TRBD1. The clonotype was recovered from a woman in her 70s with T-cell large granular lymphocyte leukemia. Some clones in this sample may be carry-over from other donors' samples. CDR3 nucleotides: TGTGCCAGCAACCCACGGGACAGGGGAAACGACGAGCAGTACTTC. It specifies CASNPRDRGNDEQYF.